These 3 T cell receptor beta chains were sequenced from one sample in a study of low-dose radiotherapy and immunotherapy resistance in tumors. As to time point: after trial treatment. The treatment: LDRT plus nivolumab, ipilimumab, low-dose cyclophosphamide and aspirin (RACIN trial). Covering alpha and beta chains, TRAV- and TRBV-specific primers were used for the first-strand cDNA. A roughly 22-cycle PCR with a constant-region primer and V-primer adapter amplified TCRs. TCRdb used MiXCR to reprocess the reads, holding one entry per CDR3 protein. The sample lists about 100,000 distinct CDR3 sequences, about a fifth seen once, with roughly 3.9% in the top ten. The sample here was PBMCs, taken after low-dose radiotherapy plus immunotherapy. These receptors were taken from a male donor with prostate cancer.

About this clonotype itself: A far larger clone is only one base removed, so a read error is likely. The V gene is TRBV5-5, the J gene TRBJ2-1, with D unclear. The CDR3 is 11 amino acids. Trimming left V 1 base short and J 10 bases short, with 6 bases between. From germline, CDR1 is SGHKS and CDR2 YYEKEE (reference sequence). The DNA for the CDR3 is TGTGCCAGCAGCTTGTCGTACGAGCAGTTCTTC. Translated: CASSLSYEQFF.

This sequence joins TRBV29-1 and TRBJ2-7; D might be TRBD1 or TRBD2, each matching 5 bases. The CDR3 covers 12 residues. Germline V lookup: CDR1 SQVTM, CDR2 ANQGSEA. DNA for the CDR3: TGCACAGTGGGGGACGGTCCCTACGAGCAGTACTTC. Protein sequence: CTVGDGPYEQYF.

This clonotype was seen ten or more times. The chain uses TRBV12-3 or TRBV12-4 and TRBJ2-5; D gene uncertain. This CDR3 region has 13 residues. Trimming took 6 bases from V and 4 from J, leaving 12 bases between them. The CDR3 DNA follows: TGTGCCAGCAGCCCTGGGTCTATAGAGACCCAGTACTTC. It is translated as CASSPGSIETQYF.